The clone carrying this TCR beta chain was seen once. Per the study methods: Amplification of reference gene primers was used by the study to estimate nucleated cell counts. Profiling relied on immunoSEQ multiplex PCR, and the TCRdb table lists in-frame clones only, not all of them. V, J and clone size are those of that table, while D and trimming were read from the DNA. In the table there are just under 60,000 clones, around 90% of which are singletons. This sample is part of a study of blood T cell repertoires in COVID-19. Study background: Italy, Spain and the United States were the sources of the convalescent and acute COVID-19 samples. Sources were T cells, B-cell-depleted T cells, or PBMCs; the material itself was cDNA or gDNA.

This clonotype was obtained from a human donor with active COVID-19. The donor label of this sample is uncertain. Sequencing was performed on peripheral blood.

This CDR3 is CSVGAGDITDTQYF. Written as DNA, the CDR3 is TGCAGCGTTGGGGCAGGGGACATCACAGATACGCAGTATTTT. The genes are TRBV29-1 and TRBJ2-3; a weak D match, TRBD1 (6 bases). Per the germline V gene, CDR1 is SQVTM and CDR2 is ANQGSEA. Trimming shortened V by 4 bases and J by 2 bases, and 13 bases separated the two germline ends. The CDR3 totals 14 residues.